A selection of T cell receptor beta chains follows, all from one sample in a study of blood T cells in healthy people across ages. TCRdb ran MiXCR on the 5' RACE reads and lists one entry per CDR3 protein. This sample has fewer than 2,000,000 distinct CDR3 sequences, with about 35% found just once. Sequencing was performed on blood. Receptors originate from a woman aged 25 to 39 in good health. Each CDR3 is given with its conserved first and last residue. D genes are given only for firm matches. A row's size may be missing; if present it is once, few, many or a size class.

v_call	j_call	clone_size	d_call	cdr3_aa	cdr3_nt
TRBV7-6	TRBJ2-3	NA	TRBD2	CASSSLAGPWDTQYF	TGTGCCAGCAGCTCTCTAGCGGGGCCATGGGATACGCAGTATTTT
TRBV9	TRBJ1-5	NA	NA	CAGSVEAGSGQPQHF	TGTGCCGGCAGCGTAGAGGCGGGGAGTGGTCAGCCCCAGCATTTT
TRBV5-1	TRBJ2-5	once	NA	CASSWNGGPQETQYF	TGCGCCAGCAGCTGGAACGGGGGACCCCAAGAGACCCAGTACTTC
TRBV20-1	TRBJ2-7	few	TRBD1	CSASTNRGDEQYF	TGCAGTGCTAGTACTAACAGGGGTGACGAGCAGTACTTC
TRBV11-1	TRBJ2-5	NA	NA	CTSSLSPGETQYF	TGTACCAGCAGCTTGAGTCCAGGAGAGACCCAGTACTTC
TRBV27	TRBJ2-7	once	TRBD1	CASSFRGGRGSNEQYF	TGTGCCAGCAGTTTTAGGGGCGGCAGGGGGAGCAACGAGCAGTACTTC
TRBV7-6	TRBJ2-3	NA	TRBD2	CASSTLAGGKADTQYF	TGTGCCAGCAGTACTCTAGCGGGGGGGAAGGCAGATACGCAGTATTTT
TRBV20-1	TRBJ2-3	few	TRBD2	CSAPRLSGGRRRAPDTQYF	TGCAGTGCCCCCCGTCTTAGCGGGGGGCGGAGACGGGCACCAGATACGCAGTATTTT
TRBV5-1	TRBJ2-5	NA	TRBD1	CASSPGTGNWEQYF	TGCGCCAGCAGCCCCGGGACAGGGAATTGGGAGCAGTACTTC
TRBV5-6	TRBJ2-1	few	NA	CASSLVDLFDEQFF	TGTGCCAGCAGCTTGGTGGATCTTTTCGATGAGCAGTTCTTC
TRBV7-9	TRBJ2-5	NA	NA	CASSRDHEQYF	TGTGCCAGCAGCAGAGACCATGAGCAGTACTTC
TRBV4-1	TRBJ2-5	many	TRBD1	CASSRTGGDWETQYF	TGCGCCAGCAGCCGGACAGGGGGCGACTGGGAGACCCAGTACTTC
TRBV3-1	TRBJ2-7	many	TRBD2	CASSHGGGTYEQYF	TGTGCCAGCAGCCACGGCGGGGGGACCTACGAGCAGTACTTC
TRBV7-2	TRBJ2-1	many	NA	CASSLRTEQFF	TGTGCCAGCAGCCTGAGAACTGAGCAGTTCTTC
TRBV2	TRBJ2-7	NA	TRBD2	CAQRGSSYEQYF	TGTGCCCAGCGGGGGAGCTCCTACGAGCAGTACTTC
TRBV20-1	TRBJ2-1	NA	TRBD2	CSAASGGDEQFF	TGCAGTGCTGCTAGCGGGGGTGATGAGCAGTTCTTC
TRBV2	TRBJ2-3	few	NA	CASKYLSDTQYF	TGTGCCAGCAAATATTTATCAGATACGCAGTATTTT
TRBV15	TRBJ2-5	NA	NA	CAISRDLAAGGETQYF	TGTGCCATCAGCAGAGATCTGGCAGCAGGCGGAGAGACCCAGTACTTC
TRBV18	TRBJ2-1	NA	NA	CASSPTPKGEQFF	TGTGCCAGCTCACCGACACCCAAGGGAGAGCAGTTCTTC
TRBV12-3/TRBV12-4	TRBJ2-1	few	TRBD2	CASSIRTRGESYNEQFF	TGTGCCAGCAGTATCCGGACGCGGGGGGAATCCTACAATGAGCAGTTCTTC
TRBV14	TRBJ1-1	NA	NA	CASSRIRDVEAFF	TGTGCCAGCAGCCGAATACGCGACGTTGAAGCTTTCTTT
TRBV30	TRBJ2-6	NA	NA	CAWSYGGGANVLTF	TGTGCCTGGAGTTATGGGGGTGGGGCCAACGTCCTGACTTTC
TRBV9	TRBJ2-1	few	TRBD1	CASSDARRGLRYNEQFF	TGTGCCAGCAGCGATGCCCGCAGGGGGCTCAGGTACAATGAGCAGTTCTTC
TRBV4-1	TRBJ2-5	few	TRBD1	CASRIGQGAQETQYF	TGCGCCAGCAGGATCGGACAGGGAGCCCAAGAGACCCAGTACTTC
TRBV28	TRBJ2-3	NA	TRBD2	CASSSSAGGASTDTQYF	TGTGCCAGCAGTTCCTCAGCGGGAGGGGCTAGCACAGATACGCAGTATTTT
TRBV10-3	TRBJ2-1	NA	NA	CAISEQRSSYDEQFF	TGTGCCATCAGTGAGCAGAGGAGTAGTTACGATGAGCAGTTCTTC
TRBV4-1	TRBJ2-7	NA	TRBD1	CASSQDLWQGDYEQYF	TGCGCCAGCAGCCAAGATCTATGGCAGGGGGACTACGAGCAGTACTTC
TRBV5-6	TRBJ1-1	once	NA	CASSLGFSNTEAFF	TGTGCCAGCAGCTTGGGGTTCTCGAACACTGAAGCTTTCTTT
TRBV3-1	TRBJ2-1	many	NA	CASSQDRNEQFF	TGCGCCAGCAGCCAAGATCGTAATGAGCAGTTCTTC
TRBV7-2	TRBJ2-7	few	TRBD2	CASSLVVAGHYEQYF	TGTGCCAGCAGCTTAGTAGTAGCGGGGCATTACGAGCAGTACTTC
TRBV6-2/TRBV6-3	TRBJ1-2	NA	NA	CASRFLVGSSGYTF	TGTGCCAGCAGGTTCCTCGTGGGCTCGAGCGGCTACACCTTC
TRBV7-9	TRBJ2-3	few	NA	CASAWSDTQYF	TGTGCCAGCGCTTGGAGCGATACGCAGTATTTT
TRBV3-1	TRBJ2-3	few	NA	CASSRGGRGEDTQYF	TGTGCCAGCAGCCGTGGCGGCAGGGGGGAAGATACGCAGTATTTT
TRBV7-3	TRBJ1-1	NA	NA	CASSLGVTPAEAFF	TGTGCCAGCAGCTTAGGAGTGACTCCGGCTGAAGCTTTCTTT
TRBV19	TRBJ2-7	NA	TRBD2	CASQAQAGTSGYEQYF	TGTGCCAGTCAGGCGCAGGCCGGGACTAGCGGATACGAGCAGTACTTC
TRBV20-1	TRBJ2-5	NA	TRBD2	CSASPTSGKQETQYF	TGCAGTGCTAGCCCAACTAGCGGGAAACAAGAGACCCAGTACTTC
TRBV27	TRBJ2-7	NA	NA	CASSLSAEPIYEQYF	TGTGCCAGCAGTTTATCTGCCGAACCAATCTACGAGCAGTACTTC
TRBV9	TRBJ2-7	few	TRBD2	CASSPGTSVETYEQYF	TGTGCCAGCAGCCCGGGGACTAGCGTGGAGACCTACGAGCAGTACTTC
TRBV29-1	TRBJ2-7	many	TRBD1	CSVDEGAHEQYF	TGCAGCGTTGATGAGGGGGCACACGAGCAGTACTTC
TRBV7-3	TRBJ2-7	NA	NA	CASSLNRSSGEQYF	TGTGCCAGCAGCTTAAATAGGTCCTCTGGCGAGCAGTACTTC
TRBV11-2	TRBJ1-4	few	NA	CASSLVVRRRVPTNEKLFF	TGTGCCAGCAGCTTAGTCGTTCGACGGAGGGTTCCAACTAATGAAAAACTGTTTTTT
TRBV12-2	TRBJ2-1	few	NA	CASRLAHLPGGSYNEQFF	TGTGCAAGTCGCTTAGCCCACCTACCGGGAGGCTCCTACAATGAGCAGTTCTTC
TRBV9	TRBJ2-2	NA	TRBD1	CASSVSSLTGTNTGELFF	TGTGCCAGCAGCGTCTCCTCACTGACAGGGACGAACACCGGGGAGCTGTTTTTT
TRBV10-1	TRBJ2-1	NA	TRBD2	CASSDLAGVYNEQFF	TGCGCCAGCAGTGATTTAGCGGGAGTCTACAATGAGCAGTTCTTC
TRBV10-1	TRBJ2-2	NA	TRBD1	CASSESRTGVNTGELFF	TGCGCCAGCAGTGAGTCGAGGACAGGGGTGAACACCGGGGAGCTGTTTTTT
TRBV12-2	TRBJ2-3	NA	NA	CASRLAPGLTINTDTQYF	TGTGCAAGTCGCTTAGCGCCGGGACTGACGATTAACACAGATACGCAGTATTTT